This TCR beta chain was recovered during a study of T-cell memory formation after mild COVID-19. Study information: Clustering of TCRs was largely donor specific.

Points on this clonotype: Its antigen is undetermined.

Findings and caveats of the study: Researchers report contracting CD4+ clones mostly in CM and EM, with CD8+ clones in EMRA. Later expanders leaned CD4+, whereas day 15 to 85 contracting clones were balanced CD4/CD8.

5'RACE with constant-segment primers yielded barcoded, UMI-tagged TCR alpha and TCR beta cDNA libraries. TCRdb processed the 5' RACE reads anew with MiXCR; each CDR3 protein has one entry. The sample contains just over 400,000 distinct CDR3 sequences, less than 25% of which appear only once. The V end lost 8 bases, the J end lost 4 bases, and 22 bases lay between the germline ends. Germline V gene sequence: CDR1 MNHEY, CDR2 SVGEGT. The CDR3 is 16 residues long. This chain links TRBV6-2 or TRBV6-3 with TRBJ2-3; D is possibly TRBD2 (5 bases). The sample was PBMCs or a T cell subset sorted from them (not recorded which). The origin of this receptor is an adult woman who had mild COVID-19 (a few samples of this study predate the infection). Cell type and time point are not known. DNA for the CDR3: TGTGCCAGCGAGTGGGAGACTCCGAGTAGGGCAGATACGCAGTATTTT. Its protein product is CASEWETPSRADTQYF.